This T cell receptor (beta chain) was profiled in a study of beta chain features in type 1 diabetes. The V end was cut by 2 bases, the J end by 3 bases, with 10 bases between. This CDR3 region has 14 residues. Germline values: CDR1 SGHTA, CDR2 FQGNSA. Of the isolated RNA, all was reverse transcribed, and so the sequenced material was expressed TCRB transcripts. The data were produced by immunoSEQ multiplex PCR, yet TCRdb's version contains in-frame clones alone and is incomplete. The repertoire includes some 120,000 clones, approximately 15% of them detected once, and 2.6% sits in the top ten. By way of CD45RO/CCR7/CD25/CD127/CD95/CD27, the CD4+ regulatory, stem cell-like memory, central memory and naive cells were sorted. Study-wide findings and caveats: TCRB CDR3 length was moderately but significantly reduced in all four CD4+ subsets of Type 1 diabetes patients.

Of note for this clone: Its antigen is unidentified.

V usage is TRBV7-2 and J usage is TRBJ1-1, with unresolved D. This TCR derives from a man aged 18 to 29 with type 1 diabetes. Sequenced sample: central memory CD4+ T cells from blood. CDR3 nucleotide sequence: TGTGCCAGCAGCTTAAACCCGAGGGACACTGAAGCTTTCTTT. Its translation is CASSLNPRDTEAFF.